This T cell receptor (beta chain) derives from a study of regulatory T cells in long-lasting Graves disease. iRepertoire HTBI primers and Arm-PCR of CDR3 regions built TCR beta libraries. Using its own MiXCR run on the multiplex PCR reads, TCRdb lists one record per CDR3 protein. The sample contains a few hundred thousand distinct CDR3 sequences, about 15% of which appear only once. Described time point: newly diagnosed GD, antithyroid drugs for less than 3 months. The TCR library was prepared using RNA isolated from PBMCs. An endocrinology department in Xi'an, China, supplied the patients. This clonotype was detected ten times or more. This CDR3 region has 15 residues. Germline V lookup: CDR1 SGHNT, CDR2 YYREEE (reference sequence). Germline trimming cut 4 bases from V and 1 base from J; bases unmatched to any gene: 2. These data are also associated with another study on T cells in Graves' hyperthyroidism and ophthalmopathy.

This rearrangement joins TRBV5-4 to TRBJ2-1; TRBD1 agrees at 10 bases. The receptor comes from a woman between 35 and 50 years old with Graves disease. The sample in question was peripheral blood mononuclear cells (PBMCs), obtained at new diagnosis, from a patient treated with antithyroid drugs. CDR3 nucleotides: TGTGCCAGCAGCGTGGGACAGGGGTCCTACAATGAGCAGTTCTTC. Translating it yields CASSVGQGSYNEQFF.